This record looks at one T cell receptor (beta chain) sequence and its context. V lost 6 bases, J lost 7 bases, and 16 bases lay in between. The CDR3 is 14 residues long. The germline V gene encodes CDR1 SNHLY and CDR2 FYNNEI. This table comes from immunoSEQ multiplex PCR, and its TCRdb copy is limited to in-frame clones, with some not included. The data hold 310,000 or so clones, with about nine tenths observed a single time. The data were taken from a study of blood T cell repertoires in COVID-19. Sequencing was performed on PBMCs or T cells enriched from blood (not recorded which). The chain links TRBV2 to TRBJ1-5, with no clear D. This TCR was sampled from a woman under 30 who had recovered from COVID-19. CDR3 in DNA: TGTGCCAGCAGCCCCCCGGGGAGAGGGCAGCCCCAGCATTTT. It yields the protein CASSPPGRGQPQHF.